This TCR beta chain was sequenced during a study of early T cells in non-severe SARS-CoV-2 infection. Overall study: Sequencing used unsorted whole-blood bulk RNA, so chains lack pairing.

This clonotype was picked up a small number of times. Its specificity is unknown. Unique molecular identifiers were attached to individual cDNA molecules. TCRdb passed the 5' RACE reads through MiXCR, listing each CDR3 protein once. In the table there are roughly 77,000 distinct CDR3 sequences, approximately 12% of which are singletons. The germline V gene encodes CDR1 DFQATT and CDR2 SNEGSKA (reference sequence). This CDR3 region has 13 residues. Trimming took off 5 bases at V and 0 bases at J, with 7 bases between the two ends. Study outcomes and limitations: Anti-spike CD8 specificities were favored by VDJdb matching, whose results missed private and CD4 specificities.

This chain connects TRBV20-1 to TRBJ2-2, with TRBD1 as a possible D gene (6 bases). Material for sequencing was whole blood. This sequence originates from an adult who was a healthcare worker with PCR-confirmed SARS-CoV-2 infection or an uninfected control (not recorded which). The CDR3 region has the DNA TGCAGTGCTGGACAGCCGAACACCGGGGAGCTGTTTTTT. As protein: CSAGQPNTGELFF.